This T cell receptor (beta chain) was recovered during a study of cytomegalovirus exposure and HLA in healthy donors. Study-wide findings and caveats: For most TCR sequences rarity was the rule, although some public TCRs occurred in many donors. There were a few CMV-associated chains whose specificity for CMV antigens was confirmed in vitro. A link between a missense DCLRE1C variant and TCR beta V- and J-gene trimming emerged from a later analysis.

As regards this clone: Its antigen is undetermined.

Unrecorded immune exposures were likely, despite nominal health at sampling. Germline CDR1 MDHEN, CDR2 SYDVKM. The CDR3 contains 14 residues. V lost 5 bases to trimming and J lost 9 bases, with 20 bases between them. This PCR relied on a set of 60 Vbeta primers and 13 Jbeta primers. Clones were sequenced by immunoSEQ multiplex PCR, and TCRdb holds only the in-frame ones, with some missing. The data hold about 170,000 clones, with over 75% observed a single time. Sequencing was carried out using PBMCs. This TCR was recovered from a woman aged 50 to 60 in good health and CMV-seropositive. The chain carries TRBV28 and TRBJ2-7; a possible D gene is TRBD2 (6 bases). The CDR3 sequence: CASSPGGVSTRQYF. Written as DNA, the CDR3 is TGTGCCAGCAGTCCCGGGGGTGTCTCTACGAGGCAGTACTTC. Full variable domain (missing parts from reference TRBV28 and TRBJ2-7): DVKVTQSSRYLVKRTGEKVFLECVQDMDHENMFWYRQDPGLGLRLIYFSYDVKMKEKGDIPEGYSVSREKKERFSLILESASTNQTSMYLCASSPGGVSTRQYFGPGTRLTVT.